The 22 T cell receptor beta chains reported below all come from one sample, sequenced in a study of shared clonotypes between healthy human individuals. Method: immunoSEQ multiplex PCR; TCRdb's copy keeps in-frame clones and lacks some. The table records 550,000 to 750,000 clones, around 95% of them present only once. The naive CD8 fraction comprised CD45RO-negative cells positively selected for CCR7 and excluded terminally differentiated effector memory CD45RA+ cells. The material sequenced was naive CD8+ T cells sorted from blood. The receptor set was obtained from a woman younger than 45 in good health.

This clone has a single count. The junction departs from germline at one end; a sequencing error may be responsible. As DNA, the CDR3 is TGTGCCAGCAGTTTAGGGGGAAAAAAACTGTTTTTT. It codes for CASSLGGKKLFF. This rearrangement joins TRBV7-9 to TRBJ1-4, with a weak D call TRBD1 (6 bases). Germline assignment: CDR1 SEHNR and CDR2 FQNEAQ (reference sequence). There are 12 residues in the CDR3. Using reference TRBV7-9 and TRBJ1-4 for the parts outside the CDR3, the full variable domain is DTGVSQNPRHKITKRGQNVTFRCDPISEHNRLYWYRQTLGQGPEFLTYFQNEAQLEKSRLLSDRFSAERPKGSFSTLEIQRTEQGDSAMYLCASSLGGKKLFFGSGTQLSVL.

The chain has TRBV7-8 and TRBJ1-2; weak D call: TRBD1 (5 bases). Germline V gene sequence: CDR1 SGHVS, CDR2 FQNEAQ. The CDR3 extends over 14 amino acids. Trimming cost V 1 base and J 5 bases, with 11 bases left between them. The CDR3 nucleotides are TGTGCCAGCAGCTTAGAAGACAGCATTTATGGCTACACCTTC. Encoded protein: CASSLEDSIYGYTF.

This chain joins TRBV7-8 and TRBJ2-5, with 7 bases fitting TRBD2. CDR3 length: 18 residues. The germline V gene has CDR1 SGHVS and CDR2 FQNEAQ. V lost 0 bases to trimming and J lost 2 bases; unmatched junction nucleotides: 12. CDR3 DNA: TGTGCCAGCAGCTTAGCGCTTTGGGGTGCGGGAGAGCAAGAGACCCAGTACTTC. This encodes CASSLALWGAGEQETQYF. Full variable domain (rest looked up from reference TRBV7-8 and TRBJ2-5): GAGVSQSPRYKVAKRGQDVALRCDPISGHVSLFWYQQALGQGPEFLTYFQNEAQLDKSGLPSDRFFAERPEGSVSTLKIQRTQQEDSAVYLCASSLALWGAGEQETQYFGPGTRLLVL.

This chain links TRBV15 with TRBJ2-1, with D uncertain. The CDR3 sequence is 14 residues long. Trimming cost V 0 bases and J 2 bases, with 5 bases left between them. Looked up from germline, CDR1 is LNHNV and CDR2 is YYDKDF (reference sequence). The CDR3 DNA reads TGTGCCACCAGCAGAGAACAGACCTACAATGAGCAGTTCTTC. Translation gives CATSREQTYNEQFF. The full variable domain, completed using reference TRBV15 and TRBJ2-1, is DAMVIQNPRYQVTQFGKPVTLSCSQTLNHNVMYWYQQKSSQAPKLLFHYYDKDFNNEADTPDNFQSRRPNTSFCFLDIRSPGLGDTAMYLCATSREQTYNEQFFGPGTRLTVL.

V is TRBV5-1 and J is TRBJ2-7; 10 bases are a match to TRBD1. The CDR3 loop spans 14 amino acids. V gave up 4 bases and J gave up 3 bases; unmatched junction bases: 4. Germline lookup yields CDR1 SGHRS and CDR2 YFSETQ. CDR3 in DNA: TGCGCCAGCAGCGAAGGGACAGGGGACTACGAGCAGTACTTC. Translating it yields CASSEGTGDYEQYF.

A single count supports this clone. This sequence joins TRBV5-8 and TRBJ2-7, with D perhaps TRBD2 (6 bases). Deletions cut 1 base from V and 0 bases from J, with 11 bases between. CDR3 size: 15 residues. The germline gives CDR1 SGHTS, CDR2 YDEGEE. The CDR3 here is CASSLSEGSSYEQYF. CDR3 DNA sequence: TGTGCCAGCAGCTTGTCGGAGGGAAGCTCCTACGAGCAGTACTTC.

This chain joins TRBV7-9 and TRBJ2-1, with 9 bases matching TRBD2. CDR1 and CDR2 from the germline V gene are SEHNR and FQNEAQ (reference sequence). The CDR3 extends over 17 amino acids. Germline trimming cut 2 bases from V and 7 bases from J; bases unmatched to any gene: 12. The CDR3 loop is CASSLLVVAGEGNEQFF. The CDR3 DNA sequence: TGTGCCAGCAGCTTATTGGTGGTAGCGGGAGAGGGGAATGAGCAGTTCTTC. The variable domain in full, completed from reference TRBV7-9 and TRBJ2-1, reads DTGVSQNPRHKITKRGQNVTFRCDPISEHNRLYWYRQTLGQGPEFLTYFQNEAQLEKSRLLSDRFSAERPKGSFSTLEIQRTEQGDSAMYLCASSLLVVAGEGNEQFFGPGTRLTVL.

The chain uses TRBV7-8 and TRBJ2-1; 8 bases agree with TRBD2. The CDR3 totals 16 residues. The germline V gene has CDR1 SGHVS and CDR2 FQNEAQ. After removal of 4 bases from V and 0 bases from J, the junction contained 5 bases not matched to a gene. CDR3 DNA: TGTGCCAGCAGCTCCGGGGGGGGACCCTCCTACAATGAGCAGTTCTTC. This gives the protein CASSSGGGPSYNEQFF.

The V gene is TRBV27, the J gene TRBJ2-1; D may be TRBD2 (5 bases). V was trimmed by 11 bases and J by 3 bases, leaving 8 bases between them. CDR3 length equals 11 residues. Germline V gives CDR1 MNHEY, CDR2 SMNVEV (reference sequence). CDR3 region: CASGDYNEQFF. DNA of the CDR3: TGTGCCTCCGGGGACTACAATGAGCAGTTCTTC.

The rearrangement uses TRBV7-8 and TRBJ2-6; D remains unclear. The germline V and J ends were trimmed by 1 base and 0 bases, with 4 bases remaining between them. Germline V gene sequence: CDR1 SGHVS, CDR2 FQNEAQ. This CDR3 has 15 residues. Written as DNA, the CDR3 is TGTGCCAGCAGCTTAGACTACTCTGGGGCCAACGTCCTGACTTTC. It specifies CASSLDYSGANVLTF.

This clone appeared a single time. The chain recombines TRBV5-1 with TRBJ2-7; D gene unclear. The CDR3 sequence is 15 residues long. V was clipped by 2 bases and J by 1 base, with 13 bases between them. Looked up from germline, CDR1 is SGHRS and CDR2 is YFSETQ. The CDR3 reads CASSFAPDGSYEQYF. The CDR3, as DNA: TGCGCCAGCAGCTTTGCCCCCGACGGATCCTACGAGCAGTACTTC.

The CDR3 region has the DNA TGTGCCAGCCGGGGGCCCCTGACAGCAACTAATGAAAAACTGTTTTTT. Protein product: CASRGPLTATNEKLFF. J is TRBJ1-4 and V is TRBV28; weak D call: TRBD1 (6 bases). V was cut by 8 bases and J by 0 bases, with 16 bases left in between. This CDR3 is 16 amino acids long. Germline V gene sequence: CDR1 MDHEN, CDR2 SYDVKM.

The chain joins TRBV27 to TRBJ1-2; D possibly corresponds to TRBD1 (5 bases). There are 14 residues in the CDR3. Per the germline V gene, CDR1 is MNHEY and CDR2 is SMNVEV (reference sequence). V was cut by 2 bases and J by 0 bases, with 7 bases left in between. The CDR3 loop reads CASSLGGANYGYTF. The CDR3 DNA reads TGTGCCAGCAGTTTAGGGGGAGCTAACTATGGCTACACCTTC.

V and J are TRBV6-6 and TRBJ1-4; TRBD1 agrees at 7 bases. CDR3 length: 14 amino acids. CDR1 is MNHNY and CDR2 is SVGAGI in the germline V gene (reference sequence). After removal of 6 bases from V and 6 bases from J, the junction contained 7 bases not matched to a gene. CDR3 amino acids: CASSYTGVHEKLFF. CDR3 DNA sequence: TGTGCCAGCAGCTATACAGGGGTGCATGAAAAACTGTTTTTT.

Only one count was recorded for this clone. J is TRBJ2-1 and V is TRBV29-1; no reliable D call. This CDR3 contains 14 residues. Germline values: CDR1 SQVTM, CDR2 ANQGSEA. Trimming stripped 7 bases from V and 5 bases from J, with 18 bases between. CDR3 nucleotides: TGCAGCGCATCGGCGTTTCCCGCGGACAATGAGCAGTTCTTC. Its protein is CSASAFPADNEQFF.

V gene TRBV7-9 combines with J gene TRBJ2-7; 9 nucleotides align to TRBD2. V shed 1 base, J shed 5 bases, and the junction held 9 bases outside the gene matches. Germline V gene data show CDR1 as SEHNR and CDR2 as FQNEAQ (reference sequence). CDR3 length equals 16 residues. The CDR3 is CASSLGARGRADEQYF. In DNA form, the CDR3 reads TGTGCCAGCAGCTTAGGGGCGCGCGGGAGGGCCGACGAGCAGTACTTC.

The V and J genes are TRBV5-4 and TRBJ1-2; 7 bases align to TRBD1. V was clipped by 3 bases and J by 4 bases; unmatched bases: 6. Per the germline V gene, CDR1 is SGHNT and CDR2 is YYREEE (reference sequence). This CDR3 contains 14 residues. The CDR3 coding sequence is TGTGCCAGCAGCTCACAGGGGTCGGCCTATGGCTACACCTTC. Translated: CASSSQGSAYGYTF. The full variable domain, its missing parts supplied by reference TRBV5-4 and TRBJ1-2, is ETGVTQSPTHLIKTRGQQVTLRCSSQSGHNTVSWYQQALGQGPQFIFQYYREEENGRGNFPPRFSGLQFPNYSSELNVNALELDDSALYLCASSSQGSAYGYTFGSGTRLTVV.

V gene TRBV5-6 combines with J gene TRBJ2-6, with D perhaps matching TRBD1 (5 bases). V was shortened by 2 bases and J by 2 bases, with 14 bases between the two germline ends. Germline V gene data show CDR1 as SGHDT and CDR2 as YYEEEE. The CDR3 spans 17 residues. CDR3 bases: TGTGCCAGCAGCTTAGGGGCAGCTGTGACTGGGGCCAACGTCCTGACTTTC. It codes for CASSLGAAVTGANVLTF.

V is TRBV27 and J is TRBJ2-7, with 9 bases fitting TRBD1. V lost 5 bases and J lost 2; bases outside the gene matches: 7. The length of the CDR3 is 15 residues. Germline loops: CDR1 MNHEY, CDR2 SMNVEV (reference sequence). The CDR3 protein is CASSRPGTGTYEQYF. CDR3 DNA: TGTGCCAGCAGTCGCCCCGGGACAGGGACCTACGAGCAGTACTTC.

This clone was seen a single time. The rearrangement joins TRBV6-5 to TRBJ2-7; TRBD1 matches at 11 bases. The germline CDR1 and CDR2 sequences are MNHEY and SVGAGI. This CDR3 is built from 16 residues. V was clipped by 2 bases and J by 3 bases; unmatched bases: 6. CDR3 sequence: CASSYPSGTGGYEQYF. CDR3 sequence (DNA): TGTGCCAGCAGTTACCCCTCCGGGACAGGGGGCTACGAGCAGTACTTC.

The J gene is TRBJ1-2, the V gene TRBV27; TRBD1 might be the D (6 bases). The germline gives CDR1 MNHEY, CDR2 SMNVEV (reference sequence). CDR3 length: 15 residues. V shed 0 bases and J shed 4 bases, with 12 bases lying between them. The CDR3 DNA reads as TGTGCCAGCAGTTTATCGTCAGGGGCTTCCTATGGCTACACCTTC. It yields the protein CASSLSSGASYGYTF.

In DNA form, the CDR3 reads TGCGCCAGCACTGGGGGAGTTGCGAGTGAGCAGTTCTTC. The encoded protein is CASTGGVASEQFF. The V and J genes are TRBV10-2 and TRBJ2-1, with D perhaps given as TRBD1 or TRBD2 (5 bases each). The CDR3 is 13 amino acids. Deletions cut 7 bases from V and 9 bases from J, with 16 bases between. Germline CDR1 reads WSHSY; CDR2 reads SAAADI.